These T cell receptor beta chains were read from a single sample in a study of blood T cell repertoires in COVID-19. Profiled with immunoSEQ multiplex PCR; TCRdb holds only in-frame clones, not every one. This sample has about 230,000 clones; 75% to 85% occur once, and the top ten carry approximately 7%. The sample was peripheral blood. The receptor set was obtained from a woman between 45 and 60 years old with acute or convalescent COVID-19. Both conserved end residues are part of each CDR3. The D gene is left open where the match is weak. The size entry is marked missing in some rows and otherwise reads once, few, many or a size class.

clone_size: few
d_call: .
v_call: TRBV2
j_call: TRBJ2-1
cdr3_nt: TGTGCCAGCAGGACAGGTATTTCCTACAATGAGCAGTTCTTC
cdr3_aa: CASRTGISYNEQFF

clone_size: .
d_call: .
v_call: TRBV9
j_call: TRBJ2-1
cdr3_nt: TGTGCCAGCAGCCTGTCACAAGTGCAACCCTCCTACAATGAGCAGTTCTTC
cdr3_aa: CASSLSQVQPSYNEQFF

clone_size: .
d_call: .
v_call: TRBV10-3
j_call: TRBJ1-3
cdr3_nt: TGTGCCATCCAGGGGTCCGGAAACACCATATATTTT
cdr3_aa: CAIQGSGNTIYF

clone_size: .
d_call: TRBD2
v_call: TRBV7-2
j_call: TRBJ2-7
cdr3_nt: TGTGCCAGCAGCATACACTCCGGGGGGGACTCCTACGAGCAGTACTTC
cdr3_aa: CASSIHSGGDSYEQYF

clone_size: few
d_call: .
v_call: TRBV7-2
j_call: TRBJ2-7
cdr3_nt: TGTGCCAGCAGCTTAGCGTACGGCGAGCAGTACTTC
cdr3_aa: CASSLAYGEQYF

clone_size: .
d_call: TRBD1
v_call: TRBV7-9
j_call: TRBJ2-7
cdr3_nt: TGTGCCAGCAGCCAAGCACAGGGGGAGCAGTACTTC
cdr3_aa: CASSQAQGEQYF

clone_size: .
d_call: .
v_call: TRBV4-2
j_call: TRBJ1-6
cdr3_nt: TGTGCCAGCAGCCAAGAGGCTTCAGTCCTTAATTCACCCCTCCACTTT
cdr3_aa: CASSQEASVLNSPLHF

clone_size: .
d_call: .
v_call: TRBV7-9
j_call: TRBJ2-3
cdr3_nt: TGTGCCAGCAGCGCTGCGTCGGGGGTTGGCGATACGCAGTATTTT
cdr3_aa: CASSAASGVGDTQYF

clone_size: once
d_call: .
v_call: TRBV5-5
j_call: TRBJ1-3
cdr3_nt: TGTGCCAGCAGCCCCGGGTGGACGCCGGGTAGCGACACCATATATTTT
cdr3_aa: CASSPGWTPGSDTIYF

clone_size: .
d_call: .
v_call: TRBV3-1/TRBV3-2
j_call: TRBJ2-1
cdr3_nt: TGTGCCAGCAGCCAAGATTCTGGGCGATCCTCCTACAATGAGCAGTTCTTC
cdr3_aa: CASSQDSGRSSYNEQFF

clone_size: .
d_call: TRBD1
v_call: TRBV6-1
j_call: TRBJ1-4
cdr3_nt: TGTGCCAGCAGTGAAAGAAGGGACAGGGTGAATGAAAAACTGTTTTTT
cdr3_aa: CASSERRDRVNEKLFF

clone_size: .
d_call: .
v_call: TRBV12-2
j_call: TRBJ2-7
cdr3_nt: TGTGCAAGTCGCTTGGGACTAGCGTCCTACGAGCAGTACTTC
cdr3_aa: CASRLGLASYEQYF

clone_size: .
d_call: .
v_call: TRBV7-9
j_call: TRBJ1-3
cdr3_nt: TGTGCCAGCAGTGGCGGTGGAGGAAACACCATATATTTT
cdr3_aa: CASSGGGGNTIYF

clone_size: .
d_call: .
v_call: TRBV27
j_call: TRBJ1-2
cdr3_nt: TGTGCCAGCCGTTCGGACAGACGATCCTATGGCTACACCTTC
cdr3_aa: CASRSDRRSYGYTF

clone_size: .
d_call: .
v_call: TRBV7-3
j_call: TRBJ1-2
cdr3_nt: TGTGCCAGCAGCCCAGGGGCCACCGAAGGTTCCTATGGCTACACCTTC
cdr3_aa: CASSPGATEGSYGYTF

clone_size: .
d_call: TRBD2
v_call: TRBV28
j_call: TRBJ2-1
cdr3_nt: TGTGCCAGCAGTCCCTTAGGTAGCGGGGGGACCAGGGCCTACAATGAGCAGTTCTTC
cdr3_aa: CASSPLGSGGTRAYNEQFF

clone_size: few
d_call: TRBD1
v_call: TRBV11-2
j_call: TRBJ1-1
cdr3_nt: TGTGCCAGCACCCTGACAGGGCGAAACACTGAAGCTTTCTTT
cdr3_aa: CASTLTGRNTEAFF

clone_size: .
d_call: TRBD2
v_call: TRBV3-1/TRBV3-2
j_call: TRBJ2-1
cdr3_nt: TGTGCCAGCAGCCAATCGGGCGGGAGGGTTGTCAATGAGCAGTTCTTC
cdr3_aa: CASSQSGGRVVNEQFF

clone_size: .
d_call: TRBD1
v_call: TRBV18
j_call: TRBJ2-7
cdr3_nt: TGTGCCAGCTCAAATCCGGGACAGGCGATTTACGAGCAGTACTTC
cdr3_aa: CASSNPGQAIYEQYF

clone_size: .
d_call: TRBD1
v_call: TRBV5-4
j_call: TRBJ2-2
cdr3_nt: TGTGCCAGCAGCTTGTTCTTCTCCGGACAGGGAATAACCGGGGAGCTGTTTTTT
cdr3_aa: CASSLFFSGQGITGELFF

clone_size: .
d_call: .
v_call: TRBV18
j_call: TRBJ2-7
cdr3_nt: TGTGCCAGCTCTCTCGACACCCTTTCCTACGAGCAGTACTTC
cdr3_aa: CASSLDTLSYEQYF

clone_size: .
d_call: .
v_call: TRBV2
j_call: TRBJ2-5
cdr3_nt: TGTGCCAGCAGCGTTAAATCGGCCCAGTACTTC
cdr3_aa: CASSVKSAQYF

clone_size: .
d_call: TRBD2
v_call: TRBV28
j_call: TRBJ2-5
cdr3_nt: TGTGCCAGCAGTTCCTCCCCCGGGACTGGGGAGGGGACCCAGTACTTC
cdr3_aa: CASSSSPGTGEGTQYF

clone_size: .
d_call: .
v_call: TRBV19
j_call: TRBJ1-4
cdr3_nt: TGTGCCAGTAGTAAATCGGTGGATGCGGCAAAACTGTTTTTT
cdr3_aa: CASSKSVDAAKLFF

clone_size: .
d_call: TRBD1
v_call: TRBV9
j_call: TRBJ2-7
cdr3_nt: TGTGCCAGCAGCGCCCCTGCCCTGACAGGGGCCTCCTACGAGCAGTACTTC
cdr3_aa: CASSAPALTGASYEQYF

clone_size: .
d_call: .
v_call: TRBV21-1
j_call: TRBJ2-7
cdr3_nt: TGTGCCAGCAGCCCGGGGGGTGACAGAGAGCGGGAGGGCCGACGCTACGAGCAGTACTTC
cdr3_aa: CASSPGGDREREGRRYEQYF

clone_size: .
d_call: .
v_call: TRBV7-2
j_call: TRBJ1-4
cdr3_nt: TGTGCCAGCAGCTTAGCGTATCTGGAAAAACTGTTTTTT
cdr3_aa: CASSLAYLEKLFF

clone_size: .
d_call: .
v_call: TRBV30
j_call: TRBJ2-3
cdr3_nt: TGTGCCTGCCCCCGCGGGGCTAGCACAGATACGCAGTATTTT
cdr3_aa: CACPRGASTDTQYF

clone_size: once
d_call: TRBD2
v_call: TRBV5-1
j_call: TRBJ2-3
cdr3_nt: TGCGCCAGCAGCTTGGGACTAGCGGGAGCCAACACAGATACGCAGTATTTT
cdr3_aa: CASSLGLAGANTDTQYF

clone_size: .
d_call: TRBD1
v_call: TRBV6-5
j_call: TRBJ1-2
cdr3_nt: TGTGCCAGCAGTCACCGGACAGGGGGTAACTATGGCTACACCTTC
cdr3_aa: CASSHRTGGNYGYTF

clone_size: .
d_call: .
v_call: TRBV12-2
j_call: TRBJ1-1
cdr3_nt: TGTGCAAGTCGCTTAGGGGCAGGGCAAGCCACTGAAGCTTTCTTT
cdr3_aa: CASRLGAGQATEAFF

clone_size: .
d_call: TRBD1
v_call: TRBV5-4
j_call: TRBJ1-5
cdr3_nt: TGTGCCAGCAGCCCTGGACAGGGAGGCCAGCCCCAGCATTTT
cdr3_aa: CASSPGQGGQPQHF

clone_size: .
d_call: TRBD1
v_call: TRBV28
j_call: TRBJ1-5
cdr3_nt: TGTGCCAGCAGTTCGGGGACAGCTTTTAGGCAGCCCCAGCATTTT
cdr3_aa: CASSSGTAFRQPQHF

clone_size: .
d_call: TRBD1
v_call: TRBV24-1
j_call: TRBJ2-3
cdr3_nt: TGTGCCACCAGTGATTTCGGACAGGGTGCAGATACGCAGTATTTT
cdr3_aa: CATSDFGQGADTQYF

clone_size: .
d_call: .
v_call: TRBV7-3
j_call: TRBJ2-2
cdr3_nt: TGTGCCAGCAGCTTATTTTGGACTGCGAACACCGGGGAGCTGTTTTTT
cdr3_aa: CASSLFWTANTGELFF

clone_size: once
d_call: .
v_call: TRBV6-1
j_call: TRBJ1-2
cdr3_nt: TGTGCCAGCAGTGAAAAGGGGGTTGGAGAAGGCTACACCTTC
cdr3_aa: CASSEKGVGEGYTF

clone_size: .
d_call: TRBD1
v_call: TRBV18
j_call: TRBJ1-1
cdr3_nt: TGTGCCAGCTCACCAGTGGACAGGGAAACTGAAGCTTTCTTT
cdr3_aa: CASSPVDRETEAFF

clone_size: few
d_call: .
v_call: TRBV6-4
j_call: TRBJ2-1
cdr3_nt: TGTGCCAGGGCTAGCAACAATGAGCAGTTCTTC
cdr3_aa: CARASNNEQFF

clone_size: .
d_call: .
v_call: TRBV7-2
j_call: TRBJ2-6
cdr3_nt: TGTGCCAGCAGCTTAGCGGGCCTACTTGCCGGGGCCAACGTCCTGACTTTC
cdr3_aa: CASSLAGLLAGANVLTF

clone_size: .
d_call: .
v_call: TRBV9
j_call: TRBJ1-2
cdr3_nt: TGTGCCAGCAGCGTAGTTGTCGGAAGCGGGCTAAACGGGGTTGGCTACACCTTC
cdr3_aa: CASSVVVGSGLNGVGYTF

clone_size: .
d_call: .
v_call: TRBV28
j_call: TRBJ1-6
cdr3_nt: TGTGCCAGCAGTTTAGAGGAATATAATTCACCCCTCCACTTT
cdr3_aa: CASSLEEYNSPLHF

clone_size: few
d_call: TRBD1
v_call: TRBV5-4
j_call: TRBJ1-6
cdr3_nt: TGTGCCACCACGGGACAGGGTATAAACTCACCCCTCCACTTT
cdr3_aa: CATTGQGINSPLHF

clone_size: .
d_call: .
v_call: TRBV12-1
j_call: TRBJ2-5
cdr3_nt: TGTGCCAGCAGCTTCTCCCAGTACTTC
cdr3_aa: CASSFSQYF

clone_size: .
d_call: .
v_call: TRBV10-3
j_call: TRBJ2-7
cdr3_nt: TGTGCCATCAGTGAGTCGATGGTGGGCCTTAGCGGCTACGAGCAGTACTTC
cdr3_aa: CAISESMVGLSGYEQYF

clone_size: few
d_call: .
v_call: TRBV27
j_call: TRBJ2-7
cdr3_nt: TGTGCCAGCGGGACAACAATCTACGAGCAGTACTTC
cdr3_aa: CASGTTIYEQYF

clone_size: .
d_call: TRBD1
v_call: TRBV28
j_call: TRBJ1-6
cdr3_nt: TGTGCCAGCAGTTCCTGGACAGGGAATAATTCACCCCTCCACTTT
cdr3_aa: CASSSWTGNNSPLHF

clone_size: .
d_call: .
v_call: TRBV7-7
j_call: TRBJ2-3
cdr3_nt: TGTGCTAGCAGCCCCGACAGAACAGATACGCAGTATTTT
cdr3_aa: CASSPDRTDTQYF

clone_size: .
d_call: .
v_call: TRBV24-1
j_call: TRBJ2-5
cdr3_nt: TGTGCCACCAGTGATTCGGGTCGGGCCCAGTACTTC
cdr3_aa: CATSDSGRAQYF

clone_size: .
d_call: .
v_call: TRBV20-1
j_call: TRBJ1-4
cdr3_nt: TGCAGTGCTACTTCCTTGTTTTTT
cdr3_aa: CSATSLFF